This is a list of T cell receptor beta chains from one sample in a study of CD8 T cells in Susac syndrome. TCRdb fed the immunoSEQ multiplex PCR reads into MiXCR, producing one record per CDR3 protein. The table lists approximately 210,000 distinct CDR3 sequences, 95% of them singletons. The sequenced sample was CD4+ T cells from PBMCs. Receptors originate from a human donor with multiple sclerosis. Each CDR3 is given without its conserved first and last residue. Fields, in order: V gene, J gene, CDR3 protein.

v_gene: TRBV29-1; j_gene: TRBJ1-2; CDR3aa: SVSGQSYGYT
v_gene: TRBV7-6; j_gene: TRBJ2-1; CDR3aa: ASSQRRVREGEQF
v_gene: TRBV20-1; j_gene: TRBJ2-7; CDR3aa: SARDGQGSSYEQY
v_gene: TRBV30; j_gene: TRBJ2-2; CDR3aa: AWSWDTGELF
v_gene: TRBV27; j_gene: TRBJ1-3; CDR3aa: ASSPRQGLAGNTIY
v_gene: TRBV3-1; j_gene: TRBJ2-1; CDR3aa: ASSLSPGGEQF
v_gene: TRBV24-1; j_gene: TRBJ2-1; CDR3aa: ATSDSLAGGYNEQF
v_gene: TRBV25-1; j_gene: TRBJ2-1; CDR3aa: ASSKTGQLYNEQF
v_gene: TRBV12-3/TRBV12-4; j_gene: TRBJ2-2; CDR3aa: ASSPVTGELF
v_gene: TRBV6-1; j_gene: TRBJ1-2; CDR3aa: ASSGEDRGLYT
v_gene: TRBV7-9; j_gene: TRBJ1-1; CDR3aa: ASSSRVSMNTEAF
v_gene: TRBV27; j_gene: TRBJ1-6; CDR3aa: ASRKTGGGSPLH
v_gene: TRBV29-1; j_gene: TRBJ1-1; CDR3aa: SVEKMGDTEAF
v_gene: TRBV7-2; j_gene: TRBJ1-1; CDR3aa: ASSRDGTEAF